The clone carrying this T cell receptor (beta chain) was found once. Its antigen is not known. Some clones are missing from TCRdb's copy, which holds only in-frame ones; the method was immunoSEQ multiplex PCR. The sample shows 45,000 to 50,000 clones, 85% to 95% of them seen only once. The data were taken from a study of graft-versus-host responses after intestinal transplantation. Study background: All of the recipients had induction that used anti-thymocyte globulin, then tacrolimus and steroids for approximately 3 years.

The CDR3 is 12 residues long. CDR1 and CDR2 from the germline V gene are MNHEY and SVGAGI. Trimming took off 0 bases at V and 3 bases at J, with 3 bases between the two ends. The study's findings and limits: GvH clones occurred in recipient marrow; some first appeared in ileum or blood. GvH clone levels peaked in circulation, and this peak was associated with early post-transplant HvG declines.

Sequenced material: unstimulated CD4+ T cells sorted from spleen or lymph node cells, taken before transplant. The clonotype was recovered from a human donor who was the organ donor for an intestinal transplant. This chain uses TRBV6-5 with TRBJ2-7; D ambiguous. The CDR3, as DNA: TGTGCCAGCAGTTACTCGGTCTACGAGCAGTACTTC. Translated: CASSYSVYEQYF.